Sequencing of this T cell receptor beta chain was carried out in a study of blood T cell repertoires in COVID-19. Study at large: The United States, Italy and Spain supplied acute and convalescent COVID-19 samples. Nucleic acid was either cDNA or gDNA, and it came from T cells, B-cell-depleted T cells, or PBMCs.

This clone was observed a few times. The CDR3 loop spans 17 amino acids. Trimming cost V 4 bases and J 5 bases, with 24 bases left between them. The germline CDR1 and CDR2 sequences are MNHEY and SMNVEV (reference sequence). The authors' processing: Nucleated cell number was recorded as an estimate derived from reference gene primer amplification. Assay: immunoSEQ multiplex PCR; the TCRdb copy retains only in-frame clones and omits some. That table supplies the V and J calls and clone size; D and trimming were determined from the DNA. The sample records under 85,000 clones, 75% to 90% being singletons.

Sequencing was done on a sample of peripheral blood. The receptor comes from a man older than 75 with acute or convalescent COVID-19. The J gene is TRBJ2-7, the V gene TRBV27, with D perhaps TRBD2 (5 bases). The CDR3 DNA is TGTGCCAGCAGTTACGTGGGAGTAGCGAGCCGTCTTAACGAGCAGTACTTC. Translated, it gives CASSYVGVASRLNEQYF.